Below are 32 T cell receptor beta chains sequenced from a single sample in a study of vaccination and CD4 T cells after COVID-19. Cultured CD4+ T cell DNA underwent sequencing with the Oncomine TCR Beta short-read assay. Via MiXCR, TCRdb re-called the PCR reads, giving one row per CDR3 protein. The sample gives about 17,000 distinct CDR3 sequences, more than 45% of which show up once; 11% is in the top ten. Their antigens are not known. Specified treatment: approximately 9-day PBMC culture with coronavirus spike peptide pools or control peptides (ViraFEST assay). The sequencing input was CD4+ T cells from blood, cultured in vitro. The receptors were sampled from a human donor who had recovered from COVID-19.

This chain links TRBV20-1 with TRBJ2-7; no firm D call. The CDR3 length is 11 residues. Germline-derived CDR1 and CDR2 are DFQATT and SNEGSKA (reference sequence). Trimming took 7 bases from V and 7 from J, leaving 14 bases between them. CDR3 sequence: CSVDSPGEQYF. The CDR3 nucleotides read TGCAGTGTCGACTCCCCCGGGGAGCAGTACTTC.

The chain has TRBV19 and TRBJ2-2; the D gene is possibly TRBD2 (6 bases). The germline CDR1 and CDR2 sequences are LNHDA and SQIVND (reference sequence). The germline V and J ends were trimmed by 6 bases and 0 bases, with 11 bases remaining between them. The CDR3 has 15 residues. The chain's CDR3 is CASRDPGANTGELFF. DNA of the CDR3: TGTGCCAGTAGGGACCCGGGGGCGAACACCGGGGAGCTGTTTTTT.

In DNA, the CDR3 is TGCAGTGCTAGGGATCTACTAGCCAGCTCCTACAATGAGCAGTTCTTC. It translates to CSARDLLASSYNEQFF. The V call is TRBV20-1, the J call TRBJ2-1; maybe TRBD2 (6 bases). Trimming cost V 3 bases and J 0 bases, with 15 bases left between them. The CDR3 extends over 16 amino acids. Germline CDR1 and CDR2: DFQATT and SNEGSKA (reference sequence).

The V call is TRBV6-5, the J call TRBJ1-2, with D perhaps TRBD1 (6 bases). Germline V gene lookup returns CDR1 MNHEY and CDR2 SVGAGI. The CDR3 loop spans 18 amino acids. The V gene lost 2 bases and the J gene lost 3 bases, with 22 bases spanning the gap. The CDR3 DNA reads TGTGCCAGCAGTTACCTGACGTTCAGGAGGGGGTACCACTATGGCTACACCTTC. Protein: CASSYLTFRRGYHYGYTF.

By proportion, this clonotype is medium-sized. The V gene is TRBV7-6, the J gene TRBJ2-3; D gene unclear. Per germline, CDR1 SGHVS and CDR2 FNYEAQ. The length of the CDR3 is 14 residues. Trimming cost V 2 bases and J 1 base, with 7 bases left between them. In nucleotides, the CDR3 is TGTGCCAGCAGCTTATCGGGCCGCACAGATACGCAGTATTTT. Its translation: CASSLSGRTDTQYF. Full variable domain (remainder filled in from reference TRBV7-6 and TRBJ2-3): GAGVSQSPRYKVTKRGQDVALRCDPISGHVSLYWYRQALGQGPEFLTYFNYEAQQDKSGLPNDRFSAERPEGSISTLTIQRTEQRDSAMYRCASSLSGRTDTQYFGPGTRLTVL.

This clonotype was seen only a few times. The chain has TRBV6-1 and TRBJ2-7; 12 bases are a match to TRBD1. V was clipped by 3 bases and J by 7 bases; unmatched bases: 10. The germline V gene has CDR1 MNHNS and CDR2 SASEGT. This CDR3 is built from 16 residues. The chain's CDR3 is CASSDRPGQGAREQYF. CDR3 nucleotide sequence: TGTGCCAGCAGTGACCGGCCGGGACAGGGGGCGCGGGAGCAGTACTTC.

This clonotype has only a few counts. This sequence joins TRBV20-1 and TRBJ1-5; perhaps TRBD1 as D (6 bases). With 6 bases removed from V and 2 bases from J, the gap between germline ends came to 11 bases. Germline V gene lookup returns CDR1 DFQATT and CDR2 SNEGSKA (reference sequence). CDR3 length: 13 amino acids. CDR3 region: CSARGDRNQPQHF. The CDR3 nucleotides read TGCAGTGCCAGGGGAGATCGCAATCAGCCCCAGCATTTT.

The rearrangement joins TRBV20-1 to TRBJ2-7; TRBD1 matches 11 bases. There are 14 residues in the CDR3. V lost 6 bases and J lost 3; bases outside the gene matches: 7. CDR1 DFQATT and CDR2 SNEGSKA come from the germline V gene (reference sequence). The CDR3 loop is CSAKRTGGLYEQYF. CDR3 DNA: TGCAGTGCAAAGCGGACAGGGGGCCTCTACGAGCAGTACTTC.

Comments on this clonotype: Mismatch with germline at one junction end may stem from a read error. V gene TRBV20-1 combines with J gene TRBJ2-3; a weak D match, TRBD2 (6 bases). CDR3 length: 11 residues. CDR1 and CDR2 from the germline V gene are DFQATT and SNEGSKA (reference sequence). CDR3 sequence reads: CSASRSTKRAF. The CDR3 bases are TGCAGTGCTAGCAGGTCGACAAAGCGGGCTTTT.

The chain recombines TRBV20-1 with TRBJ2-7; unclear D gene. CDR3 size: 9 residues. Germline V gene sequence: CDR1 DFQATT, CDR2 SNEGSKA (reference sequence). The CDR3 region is CSDSYEQYF. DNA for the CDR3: TGCTCTGACTCCTACGAGCAGTACTTC.

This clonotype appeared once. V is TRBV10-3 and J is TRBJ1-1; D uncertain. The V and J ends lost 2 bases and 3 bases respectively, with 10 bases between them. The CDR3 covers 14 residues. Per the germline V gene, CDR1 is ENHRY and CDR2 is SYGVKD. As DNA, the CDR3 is TGTGCCATCAGTGAGAAGGGAAGTGACACTGAAGCTTTCTTT. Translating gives CAISEKGSDTEAFF.

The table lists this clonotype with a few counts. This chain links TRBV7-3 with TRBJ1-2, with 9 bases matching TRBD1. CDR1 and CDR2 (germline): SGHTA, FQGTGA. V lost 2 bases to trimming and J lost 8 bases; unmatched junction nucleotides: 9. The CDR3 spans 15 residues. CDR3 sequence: CASSLQQGAPGGYTF. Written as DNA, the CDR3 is TGTGCCAGCAGCTTACAACAGGGGGCACCGGGGGGCTACACCTTC.

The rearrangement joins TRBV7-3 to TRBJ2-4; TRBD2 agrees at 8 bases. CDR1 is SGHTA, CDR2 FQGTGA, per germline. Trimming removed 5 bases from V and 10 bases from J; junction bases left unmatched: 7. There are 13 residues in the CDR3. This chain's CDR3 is CASSPHGGGIQYF. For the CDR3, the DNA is TGTGCCAGCAGCCCCCACGGGGGGGGAATTCAGTACTTC.

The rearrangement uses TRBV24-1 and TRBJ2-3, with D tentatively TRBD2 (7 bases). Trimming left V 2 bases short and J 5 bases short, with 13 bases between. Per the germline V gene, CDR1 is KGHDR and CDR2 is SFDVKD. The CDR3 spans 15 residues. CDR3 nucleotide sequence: TGTGCCACCAGTGATTCTGGGGGGGCCGGAGATACGCAGTATTTT. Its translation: CATSDSGGAGDTQYF.

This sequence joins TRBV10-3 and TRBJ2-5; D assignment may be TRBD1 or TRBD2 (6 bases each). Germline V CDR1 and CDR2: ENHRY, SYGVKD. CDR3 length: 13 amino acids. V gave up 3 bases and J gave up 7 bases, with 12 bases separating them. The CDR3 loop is CAISEGGGGTQYF. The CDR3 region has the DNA TGTGCCATCAGTGAAGGCGGAGGGGGGACCCAGTACTTC.

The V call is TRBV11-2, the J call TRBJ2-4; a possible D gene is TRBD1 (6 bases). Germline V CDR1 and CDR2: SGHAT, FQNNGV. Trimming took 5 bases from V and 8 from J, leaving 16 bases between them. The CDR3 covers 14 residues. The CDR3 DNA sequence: TGTGCCAGCAGCCATCGGACCGAGGGGGACATTCAGTACTTC. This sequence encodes CASSHRTEGDIQYF.

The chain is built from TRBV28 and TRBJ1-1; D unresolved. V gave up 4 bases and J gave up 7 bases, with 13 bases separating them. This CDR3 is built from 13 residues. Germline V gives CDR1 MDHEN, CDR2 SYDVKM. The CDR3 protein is CASSSLDDREAFF. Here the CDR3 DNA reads TGTGCCAGCAGTTCCCTCGACGACCGTGAAGCTTTCTTT.

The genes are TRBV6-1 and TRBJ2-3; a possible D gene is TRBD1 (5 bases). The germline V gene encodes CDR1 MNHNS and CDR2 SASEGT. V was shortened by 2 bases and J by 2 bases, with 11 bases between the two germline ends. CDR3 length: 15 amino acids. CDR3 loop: CASSESQDVTDTQYF. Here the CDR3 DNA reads TGTGCCAGCAGTGAATCACAGGACGTCACAGATACGCAGTATTTT.

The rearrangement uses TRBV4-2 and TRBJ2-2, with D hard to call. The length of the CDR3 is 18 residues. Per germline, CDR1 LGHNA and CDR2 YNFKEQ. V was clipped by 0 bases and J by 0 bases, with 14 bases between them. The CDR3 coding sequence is TGTGCCAGCAGCCAAGATCTCTTCGGGTCAGCGAACACCGGGGAGCTGTTTTTT. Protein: CASSQDLFGSANTGELFF.

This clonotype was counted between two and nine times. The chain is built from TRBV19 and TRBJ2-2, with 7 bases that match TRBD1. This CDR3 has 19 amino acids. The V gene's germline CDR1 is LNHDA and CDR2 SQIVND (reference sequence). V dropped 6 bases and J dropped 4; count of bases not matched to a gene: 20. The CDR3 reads CASSSIRLRHRGGTGELFF. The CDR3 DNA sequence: TGTGCCAGTAGCAGTATACGTCTTCGGCACAGGGGTGGCACCGGGGAGCTGTTTTTT.

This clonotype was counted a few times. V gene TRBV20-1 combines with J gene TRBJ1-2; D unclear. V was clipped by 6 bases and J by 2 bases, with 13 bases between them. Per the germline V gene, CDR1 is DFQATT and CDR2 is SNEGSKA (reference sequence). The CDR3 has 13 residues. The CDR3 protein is CSAPGPGNYGYTF. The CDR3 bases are TGCAGTGCCCCCGGGCCGGGAAACTATGGCTACACCTTC.

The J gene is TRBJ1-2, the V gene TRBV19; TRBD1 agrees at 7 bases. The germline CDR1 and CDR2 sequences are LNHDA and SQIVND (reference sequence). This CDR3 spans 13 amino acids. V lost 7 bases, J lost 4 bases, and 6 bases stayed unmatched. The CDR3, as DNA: TGTGCCAGTACCCAGGGGGTAGGCTATGGCTACACCTTC. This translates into CASTQGVGYGYTF.

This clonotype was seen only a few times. Written as DNA, the CDR3 is TGCAGTGCTCCCGGCGGGAGTGGCCAGCATTTT. Translated, it gives CSAPGGSGQHF. The chain combines TRBV20-1 with TRBJ1-5; no clear D gene. The CDR3 covers 11 residues. V lost 5 bases and J 12 bases, leaving 14 bases between the germline ends. Germline values: CDR1 DFQATT, CDR2 SNEGSKA (reference sequence).

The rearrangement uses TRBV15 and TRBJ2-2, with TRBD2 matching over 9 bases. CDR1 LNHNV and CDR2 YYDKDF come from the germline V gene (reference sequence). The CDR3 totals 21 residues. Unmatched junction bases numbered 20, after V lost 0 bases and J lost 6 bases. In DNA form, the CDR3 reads TGTGCCACCAGCAGAGATCGTCCGAGCGGGAGGAACCCCGGGGGGGCCGGGGAGCTGTTTTTT. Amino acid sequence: CATSRDRPSGRNPGGAGELFF. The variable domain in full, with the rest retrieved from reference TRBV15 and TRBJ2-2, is DAMVIQNPRYQVTQFGKPVTLSCSQTLNHNVMYWYQQKSSQAPKLLFHYYDKDFNNEADTPDNFQSRRPNTSFCFLDIRSPGLGDTAMYLCATSRDRPSGRNPGGAGELFFGEGSRLTVL.

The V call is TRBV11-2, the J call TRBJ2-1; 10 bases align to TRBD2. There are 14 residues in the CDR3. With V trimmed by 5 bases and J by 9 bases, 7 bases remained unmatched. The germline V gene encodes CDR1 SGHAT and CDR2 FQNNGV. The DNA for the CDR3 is TGTGCCAGCAGCCAAGGGACTAGCGCAAGTGAGCAGTTCTTC. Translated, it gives CASSQGTSASEQFF.

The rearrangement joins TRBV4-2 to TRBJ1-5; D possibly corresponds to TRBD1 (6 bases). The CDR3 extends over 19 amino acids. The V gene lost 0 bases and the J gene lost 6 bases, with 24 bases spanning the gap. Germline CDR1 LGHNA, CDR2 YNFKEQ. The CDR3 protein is CASSQEYRSGALSGQPQHF. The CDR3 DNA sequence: TGTGCCAGCAGCCAAGAATACAGGTCGGGGGCGCTGAGTGGTCAGCCCCAGCATTTT.

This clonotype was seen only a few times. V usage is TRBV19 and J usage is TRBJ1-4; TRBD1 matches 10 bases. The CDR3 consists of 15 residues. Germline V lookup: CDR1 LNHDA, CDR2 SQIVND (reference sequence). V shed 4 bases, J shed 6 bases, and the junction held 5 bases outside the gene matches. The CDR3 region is CASSRQGAMDEKLFF. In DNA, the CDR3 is TGTGCCAGTAGTAGACAGGGGGCGATGGATGAAAAACTGTTTTTT.

The DNA of the CDR3 is TGTGCCAGCAGGGGGGACAGTTTAGATACGCAGTATTTT. This gives the protein CASRGDSLDTQYF. The chain has TRBV6-2 or TRBV6-3 and TRBJ2-3, with 7 bases identical to TRBD1. CDR1 MNHEY and CDR2 SVGEGT come from the germline V gene. CDR3 length equals 13 residues. V lost 6 bases to trimming and J lost 5 bases; unmatched junction nucleotides: 5.

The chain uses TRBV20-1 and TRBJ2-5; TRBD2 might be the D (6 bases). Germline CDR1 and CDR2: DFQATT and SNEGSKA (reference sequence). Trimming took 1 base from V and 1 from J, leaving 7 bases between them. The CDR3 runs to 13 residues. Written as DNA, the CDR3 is TGCAGTGCTAGAGCGGGACTCCAAGAGACCCAGTACTTC. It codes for CSARAGLQETQYF.

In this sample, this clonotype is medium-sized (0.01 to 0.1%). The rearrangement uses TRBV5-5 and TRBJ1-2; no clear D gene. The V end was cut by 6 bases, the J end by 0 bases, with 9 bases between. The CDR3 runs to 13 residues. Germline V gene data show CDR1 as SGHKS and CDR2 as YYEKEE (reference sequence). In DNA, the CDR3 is TGTGCCAGCATGAGGGAAGCTAACTATGGCTACACCTTC. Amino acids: CASMREANYGYTF.

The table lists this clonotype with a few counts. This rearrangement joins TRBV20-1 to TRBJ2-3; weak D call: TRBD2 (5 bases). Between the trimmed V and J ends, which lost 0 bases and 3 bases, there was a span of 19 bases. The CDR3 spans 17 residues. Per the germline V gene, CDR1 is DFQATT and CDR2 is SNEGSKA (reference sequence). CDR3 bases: TGCAGTGCTAGAGATGAAGGGCATGGGCGGGTGACAGATACGCAGTATTTT. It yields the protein CSARDEGHGRVTDTQYF.

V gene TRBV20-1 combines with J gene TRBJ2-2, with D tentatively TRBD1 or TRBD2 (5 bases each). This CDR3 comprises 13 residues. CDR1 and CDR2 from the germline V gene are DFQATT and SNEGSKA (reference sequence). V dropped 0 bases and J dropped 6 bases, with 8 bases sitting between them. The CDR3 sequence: CSARDGTAGELFF. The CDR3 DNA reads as TGCAGTGCTAGAGATGGGACGGCCGGGGAGCTGTTTTTT.